One and the same sample provided the 23 T cell receptor beta chains below, sequenced in a study of human T cells and chemical hapten exposure. The time point denotes: patch test 3, about 24 weeks after DPC sensitization. Treatment reported: therapeutic diphenylcyclopropenone sensitization with weekly scalp DPC. One entry per CDR3 protein results from TCRdb running MiXCR on the RACE reads. The sample carries roughly 100,000 distinct CDR3 sequences, around 34% recorded once. Sequencing was performed on whole blood, taken in connection with sensitization to the hapten diphenylcyclopropenone (DPC). The source of these receptors is a man between 35 and 55 years old with alopecia areata. Some clones in this sample may be carry-over from other donors' samples.

This sequence joins TRBV5-6 and TRBJ2-7, with 9 bases fitting TRBD2. The J segment lost 5 bases and the V segment lost 0 bases, leaving 6 bases of the junction unmatched. The CDR3 has 15 amino acids. Looked up from germline, CDR1 is SGHDT and CDR2 is YYEEEE. CDR3: CASSLGPGLANEQYV. The CDR3 nucleotides read TGTGCCAGCAGCTTGGGCCCGGGACTAGCCAACGAGCAGTACGTC.

This clonotype was counted between two and nine times. This rearrangement joins TRBV20-1 to TRBJ2-1; perhaps TRBD2 as D (6 bases). Trimming pared 7 bases from V and 1 base from J, leaving 11 bases between. The germline V gene has CDR1 DFQATT and CDR2 SNEGSKA (reference sequence). The CDR3 runs 13 residues. The CDR3 sequence is CSGLAPSYNEQFF. The CDR3 DNA is TGCAGTGGGCTAGCGCCATCCTACAATGAGCAGTTCTTC.

The CDR3, as DNA: TGTGCCAGCAGTCCGGGGAGCCGTCAGGTCTTTAAGACCCAGTACTTC. Encoded protein: CASSPGSRQVFKTQYF. The chain carries TRBV28 and TRBJ2-5; a possible D gene is TRBD2 (5 bases). Per germline, CDR1 MDHEN and CDR2 SYDVKM. CDR3 length: 16 residues. V was clipped by 5 bases and J by 6 bases, with 22 bases between them.

This clonotype was observed a few times. The CDR3 nucleotides read TGTGCCAGCAGACTGGACATCAACACTGAAGCTTTCTTT. Protein product: CASRLDINTEAFF. This rearrangement joins TRBV2 to TRBJ1-1; maybe TRBD1 (5 bases). The V gene's germline CDR1 is SNHLY and CDR2 FYNNEI. The germline V and J ends were trimmed by 6 bases and 2 bases, with 10 bases remaining between them. The CDR3 consists of 13 residues.

This clonotype has just a few counts. The chain combines TRBV7-9 with TRBJ1-1; 9 bases are a match to TRBD1. V lost 5 bases, J lost 2 bases, and 3 bases stayed unmatched. This CDR3 region has 14 residues. Germline V gene data show CDR1 as SEHNR and CDR2 as FQNEAQ (reference sequence). The DNA for the CDR3 is TGTGCCAGCAGCCTAACAGGGGGCAACACTGAAGCTTTCTTT. This encodes CASSLTGGNTEAFF.

This clonotype has just a few counts. The rearrangement joins TRBV29-1 to TRBJ1-1; TRBD1 matches 10 bases. The CDR3 has 14 residues. Trimming cost V 5 bases and J 6 bases; bases outside gene matches: 9. Germline lookup yields CDR1 SQVTM and CDR2 ANQGSEA. CDR3 region: CSVHRGDRGAEAFF. DNA of the CDR3: TGCAGCGTTCACCGGGGGGACAGGGGCGCTGAAGCTTTCTTT. The variable domain in full, completed from reference TRBV29-1 and TRBJ1-1, reads SAVISQKPSRDICQRGTSLTIQCQVDSQVTMMFWYRQQPGQSLTLIATANQGSEATYESGFVIDKFPISRPNLTFSTLTVSNMSPEDSSIYLCSVHRGDRGAEAFFGQGTRLTVV.

DNA for the CDR3: TGTGCCAGCAGCTTGGCTATGACATTCGACTATGGCTACACCTTC. Its translation is CASSLAMTFDYGYTF. The genes are TRBV5-4 and TRBJ1-2; no firm D call. The length of the CDR3 is 15 residues. Germline CDR1 SGHNT, CDR2 YYREEE (reference sequence). Trimming took off 0 bases at V and 3 bases at J, with 12 bases between the two ends.

The gene calls are TRBV29-1 and TRBJ1-1; D gene uncertain. CDR1 is SQVTM and CDR2 is ANQGSEA in the germline V gene. CDR3 length: 12 amino acids. Trimming shortened V by 4 bases and J by 2 bases, and 8 bases separated the two germline ends. CDR3 region: CSVVNSNTEAFF. As DNA, the CDR3 is TGCAGCGTTGTCAACAGTAACACTGAAGCTTTCTTT.

CDR3 protein: CASSTGQVYNEQFF. The DNA for the CDR3 is TGTGCCAGCAGCACCGGCCAGGTGTACAATGAGCAGTTCTTC. The chain couples TRBV12-3 or TRBV12-4 to TRBJ2-1; D remains unclear. Between the trimmed V and J ends, which lost 6 bases and 4 bases, there was a span of 13 bases. The CDR3 totals 14 residues.

The chain uses TRBV20-1 and TRBJ2-7, with D possibly being TRBD1 or TRBD2 (5 bases each). CDR3 length: 14 residues. Per the germline V gene, CDR1 is DFQATT and CDR2 is SNEGSKA (reference sequence). Trimming cost V 4 bases and J 3 bases, with 16 bases left between them. Here the CDR3 reads CSAKEAGKDYEQYF. The CDR3 DNA reads as TGCAGTGCTAAGGAGGCAGGGAAAGACTACGAGCAGTACTTC.

V gene TRBV7-9 combines with J gene TRBJ1-4, with 8 bases matching TRBD1. CDR1 is SEHNR, CDR2 FQNEAQ, per germline (reference sequence). The V segment lost 7 bases and the J segment 3 bases; nucleotides outside the gene matches: 7. The CDR3 is made up of 15 amino acids. The CDR3 bases are TGTGCCAGCAAAAGCGGGGACAGGCCTAATGAAAAACTGTTTTTT. Translated, it gives CASKSGDRPNEKLFF.

This chain joins TRBV6-2 or TRBV6-3 and TRBJ2-1; TRBD2 aligns across 10 bases. J was trimmed by 5 bases and V by 10 bases; bases with no gene match: 17. The CDR3 covers 17 residues. Germline V gene data show CDR1 as MNHEY and CDR2 as SVGEGT. CDR3 loop: CATRNELAGYTDNEQFF. The CDR3 bases are TGTGCCACCAGAAACGAACTAGCGGGATATACCGACAATGAGCAGTTCTTC.

The chain is built from TRBV20-1 and TRBJ1-5; D not resolved. Trimming removed 5 bases at V and 0 bases at J, with 8 bases between. In germline, CDR1 is DFQATT, CDR2 SNEGSKA (reference sequence). CDR3 length: 13 residues. The CDR3 sequence is CSASINSNQPQHF. CDR3 nucleotides: TGCAGTGCTTCTATTAATAGCAATCAGCCCCAGCATTTT.

This chain joins TRBV15 and TRBJ1-4; 9 bases agree with TRBD1. The germline V gene encodes CDR1 LNHNV and CDR2 YYDKDF (reference sequence). The J segment lost 8 bases and the V segment lost 5 bases, leaving 15 bases of the junction unmatched. The CDR3 consists of 17 residues. The CDR3 region has the DNA TGTGCCACCAGCCCCGTGCGGACAGGGGAGGGAAAGGAAAAACTGTTTTTT. Its protein product is CATSPVRTGEGKEKLFF.

The chain recombines TRBV11-3 with TRBJ2-2; D uncertain. In germline, CDR1 is SGHNT, CDR2 YENEEA. V lost 5 bases and J 3 bases, leaving 4 bases between the germline ends. There are 12 residues in the CDR3. The CDR3 bases are TGTGCCAGCAGCGAAGACACCGGGGAGCTGTTTTTT. Its protein is CASSEDTGELFF.

This clonotype occurred a few times. The chain joins TRBV4-2 to TRBJ2-2, with D possibly TRBD1 on 6 matching bases. V was clipped by 2 bases and J by 1 base, with 8 bases between them. The germline gives CDR1 LGHNA, CDR2 YNFKEQ. There are 15 residues in the CDR3. The CDR3 nucleotides read TGTGCCAGCAGCCAACGGGGACAGAACACCGGGGAGCTGTTTTTT. Translated, it gives CASSQRGQNTGELFF.

The genes are TRBV12-3 or TRBV12-4 and TRBJ2-5, with TRBD2 matching over 12 bases. V shed 6 bases, J shed 5 bases, and the junction held 4 bases outside the gene matches. There are 14 residues in the CDR3. The CDR3: CASRRLAGDETQYF. The CDR3 region has the DNA TGTGCCAGCAGACGACTAGCGGGAGACGAGACCCAGTACTTC.

This clonotype turned up a few times. The chain links TRBV6-1 to TRBJ2-3; 10 bases align to TRBD1. This CDR3 region has 14 residues. V shed 7 bases, J shed 5 bases, and the junction held 6 bases outside the gene matches. Germline V CDR1 and CDR2: MNHNS, SASEGT. CDR3 nucleotide sequence: TGTGCCAGCACGGGGACAGGGGTACGAGATACGCAGTATTTT. Amino acids: CASTGTGVRDTQYF.

The chain is built from TRBV24-1 and TRBJ2-2; possibly TRBD1 for D (5 bases). The V and J ends lost 3 bases and 5 bases respectively, with 15 bases between them. CDR1 is KGHDR and CDR2 is SFDVKD in the germline V gene. CDR3 length equals 16 residues. The CDR3 DNA sequence: TGTGCCACCAGTGATAGCCAGGGAAGTATGACCGGGGAGCTGTTTTTT. Protein: CATSDSQGSMTGELFF.

This clonotype was detected only a few times. The V and J genes are TRBV20-1 and TRBJ2-3; D gene uncertain. The CDR3 sequence is 14 residues long. V lost 6 bases and J lost 1, with 14 bases in between. CDR1 is DFQATT, CDR2 SNEGSKA, per germline (reference sequence). The CDR3 nucleotides read TGCAGTGCCCATAGACCAGGCGGCACAGATACGCAGTATTTT. Translated: CSAHRPGGTDTQYF.

This clonotype has more than one count but fewer than ten. V gene TRBV7-2 combines with J gene TRBJ2-1; D is ambiguous. The V gene's germline CDR1 is SGHTA and CDR2 FQGNSA. V was shortened by 5 bases and J by 2 bases, with 10 bases between the two germline ends. The CDR3 has 14 residues. CDR3 amino acids: CASSRLGAYNEQFF. CDR3 nucleotides: TGTGCCAGCAGCCGTTTAGGCGCCTACAATGAGCAGTTCTTC.

This clonotype has just a few counts. V usage is TRBV7-2 and J usage is TRBJ2-3; TRBD2 agrees at 15 bases. CDR3 size: 18 residues. From germline, CDR1 is SGHTA and CDR2 FQGNSA. Trimming cost V 3 bases and J 1 base; bases outside gene matches: 5. CDR3 amino acids: CASSFGLAGGSGTDTQYF. The CDR3 DNA sequence: TGTGCCAGCAGCTTTGGACTAGCGGGAGGGAGTGGCACAGATACGCAGTATTTT.

The gene calls are TRBV11-2 and TRBJ2-5; D gene uncertain. The CDR3 runs 14 residues. Germline CDR1 is SGHAT and CDR2 is FQNNGV. Trimming pared 0 bases from V and 6 bases from J, leaving 11 bases between. Written as DNA, the CDR3 is TGTGCCAGCAGCTTAGATGACCCCGGACAGACCCAGTACTTC. This translates into CASSLDDPGQTQYF. Using reference TRBV11-2 and TRBJ2-5 for the parts outside the CDR3, the full variable domain is EAGVAQSPRYKIIEKRQSVAFWCNPISGHATLYWYQQILGQGPKLLIQFQNNGVVDDSQLPKDRFSAERLKGVDSTLKIQPAKLEDSAVYLCASSLDDPGQTQYFGPGTRLLVL.